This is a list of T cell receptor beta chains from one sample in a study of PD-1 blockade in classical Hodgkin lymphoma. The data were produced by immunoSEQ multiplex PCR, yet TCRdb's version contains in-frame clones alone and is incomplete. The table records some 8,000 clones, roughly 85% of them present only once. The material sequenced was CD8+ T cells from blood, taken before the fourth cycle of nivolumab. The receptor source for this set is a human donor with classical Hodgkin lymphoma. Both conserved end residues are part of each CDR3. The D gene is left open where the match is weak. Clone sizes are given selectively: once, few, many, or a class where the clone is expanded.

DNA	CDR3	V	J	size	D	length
TGCGCCAGCAGCTTGACGGCAGATCGGGAGACCCAGTACTTC	CASSLTADRETQYF	TRBV5-1	TRBJ2-5	-	-	14
TGTGCCAGCAGCTTAGATGAGGGCCCTTACGAGCAGTACTTC	CASSLDEGPYEQYF	TRBV11-2	TRBJ2-7	-	-	14
TGCGCCAGCAGCTCCAGGGGGCCTGACGAGCAGTACTTC	CASSSRGPDEQYF	TRBV5-1	TRBJ2-7	-	TRBD1	13
TGCGCCAGCAGCACGGGCTCCTACAATGAGCAGTTCTTC	CASSTGSYNEQFF	TRBV4-1	TRBJ2-1	-	-	13
TGTGCCAGCAGTTTAAACTCGGGGGTTGAGCAGTTCTTC	CASSLNSGVEQFF	TRBV27	TRBJ2-1	-	-	13
TGTGCCAGCAGTGACGACAGGGCACAACGGGGCTACACCTTC	CASSDDRAQRGYTF	TRBV2	TRBJ1-2	few	TRBD1	14
TGTGCCTGGGAGGTAACCGGGGAGCTGTTTTTT	CAWEVTGELFF	TRBV30	TRBJ2-2	once	-	11
TGTGCCAGCTACGTCCTGAACACTGAAGCTTTCTTT	CASYVLNTEAFF	TRBV2	TRBJ1-1	-	-	12
TGTGCCAGCAGCCAAGATAAACTCCTCCAAGAGACCCAGTACTTC	CASSQDKLLQETQYF	TRBV14	TRBJ2-5	-	-	15
TGTGCCAGCAGCGTAAAAGACAGGGGTAATTCACCCCTCCACTTT	CASSVKDRGNSPLHF	TRBV9	TRBJ1-6	few	TRBD1	15
TGTGCCTGGAGTCCCCAGGGCCTCTCTGGGGCCAACGTCCTGACTTTC	CAWSPQGLSGANVLTF	TRBV30	TRBJ2-6	-	-	16
TGTGCCAGCAGCTTAGGGGACATCTCCTACGAGCAGTACTTC	CASSLGDISYEQYF	TRBV7-9	TRBJ2-7	-	-	14
TGTGCCAGCAGTGAATGGCCCGCTAGCTCCTATAATTCACCCCTCCACTTT	CASSEWPASSYNSPLHF	TRBV6-1	TRBJ1-6	-	-	17
TGTGCCAGCAGTCTCCTCCGGCGCGGGACAGGGTTAAATGAGCAGTTCTTC	CASSLLRRGTGLNEQFF	TRBV5-4	TRBJ2-1	-	TRBD1	17
TGTGCCAGCAGAGAGGAGGGGCGAGAGACCCAGTACTTC	CASREEGRETQYF	TRBV2	TRBJ2-5	-	-	13
TGTGCCAGCTCACGGGACATCTTCCTTGACTATGGCTACACCTTC	CASSRDIFLDYGYTF	TRBV18	TRBJ1-2	few	-	15
TGTGCCAGCAGTTACGTGTCCTGGGAGCTGTTTTTT	CASSYVSWELFF	TRBV28	TRBJ2-2	-	-	12
TGTGCCTCCCGGACAGGTTATCGCCAAGAGACCCAGTACTTC	CASRTGYRQETQYF	TRBV30	TRBJ2-5	-	TRBD1	14
TGTGCCAGTAATGACGGGACCTACGAGCAGTACTTC	CASNDGTYEQYF	TRBV19	TRBJ2-7	-	-	12
TGCGCCAGCAGCTTGGGGGGACTAGCCGCAGATACGCAGTATTTT	CASSLGGLAADTQYF	TRBV5-1	TRBJ2-3	-	TRBD2	15
TGTGCCAGCAGCGACTCCGGGGGATGGCAAGAGACCCAGTACTTC	CASSDSGGWQETQYF	TRBV13	TRBJ2-5	-	-	15
TGCGCCAGCAGTGAGTCGTACGGAGGGAGTATGGAGACCCAGTACTTC	CASSESYGGSMETQYF	TRBV10-1	TRBJ2-5	-	-	16
TGTGCCAGCAGTTACTCTACAGGGGGCATCAATGAGCAGTTCTTC	CASSYSTGGINEQFF	TRBV6-5	TRBJ2-1	-	TRBD1	15
TGTGCCAGCAGCCTACACAGCGGGAACACCTACGAGCAGTACTTC	CASSLHSGNTYEQYF	TRBV4-2	TRBJ2-7	-	TRBD2	15
TGTGCCAGCAGCTTAAGGGGCGCAGATGAAGCTTTCTTT	CASSLRGADEAFF	TRBV11-1	TRBJ1-1	-	-	13
TGTGCCAGCAGTCCGGGGACAGGGGGCTCCGGGGAGCTGTTTTTT	CASSPGTGGSGELFF	TRBV6-4	TRBJ2-2	-	TRBD1	15
TGTGCCAGCAGTTTATACCTGGGGAGCTCCTACAATGAGCAGTTCTTC	CASSLYLGSSYNEQFF	TRBV27	TRBJ2-1	few	-	16
TGTGCCAGCTCACCGGTTGACTCTGGGGCCAACGTCCTGACTTTC	CASSPVDSGANVLTF	TRBV18	TRBJ2-6	-	-	15
TGCAGTGCTCGTGAAAATGAGCAGTTCTTC	CSARENEQFF	TRBV20-1	TRBJ2-1	-	-	10
TGCGCCAGCAGTCCATTTACGACAGGGGTCCTTGAAGCTTTCTTT	CASSPFTTGVLEAFF	TRBV23-1	TRBJ1-1	-	TRBD1	15
TGTGCCAGCAGTTTAACAGTGAACACTGAAGCTTTCTTT	CASSLTVNTEAFF	TRBV27	TRBJ1-1	few	-	13
TGTGCCAGCAGTGAGGTCGGACAGAACACTGAAGCTTTCTTT	CASSEVGQNTEAFF	TRBV6-5	TRBJ1-1	-	-	14
TGTGCCAGCACAGTAGCGGGGGGGTTCACAGATACGCAGTATTTT	CASTVAGGFTDTQYF	TRBV11-2	TRBJ2-3	-	TRBD2	15
TGCAGCGGGCTGGGACTTCAAGAGACCCAGTACTTC	CSGLGLQETQYF	TRBV29-1	TRBJ2-5	-	-	12
TGTGCCAGCAGTTTCGGTGGGCGGACTAGCGGGATCCCCTACAATGAGCAGTTCTTC	CASSFGGRTSGIPYNEQFF	TRBV28	TRBJ2-1	-	TRBD2	19
TGTGCCAGCAGTTCTAGACAGGGGGTAACTGAAGCTTTCTTT	CASSSRQGVTEAFF	TRBV6-5	TRBJ1-1	-	TRBD1	14
TGCAGCGTTGGGGCAGTAGAACCCTACGAGCAGTACTTC	CSVGAVEPYEQYF	TRBV29-1	TRBJ2-7	-	-	13
TGTGCCAGCAGCTCCCCCCCCTCATCTAGCGGACCCTACGAGCAGTACTTC	CASSSPPSSSGPYEQYF	TRBV7-9	TRBJ2-7	-	TRBD2	17
TGTGCCAGCAGAGTTACAGGGAATGAGCAGTTCTTC	CASRVTGNEQFF	TRBV6-1	TRBJ2-1	-	-	12
TGTGCCAGCAGTGACAGACAGGGGGGGAGCACAGATACGCAGTATTTT	CASSDRQGGSTDTQYF	TRBV6-4	TRBJ2-3	once	TRBD1	16
TGTGCCAGCACCGAACGGGGGGGGCCGGATACGCAGTATTTT	CASTERGGPDTQYF	TRBV7-2	TRBJ2-3	-	TRBD2	14
TGTGCCACTAGACTGGGGGGGACTGAAGCTTTCTTT	CATRLGGTEAFF	TRBV19	TRBJ1-1	-	-	12
TGTGCCAGCAGCTTTCGGGACAGTCACACCTACGAGCAGTACTTC	CASSFRDSHTYEQYF	TRBV7-9	TRBJ2-7	-	TRBD1	15
TGTGCCAGCAGTCCTACCTTAGCAAGCTCTGGAAACACCATATATTTT	CASSPTLASSGNTIYF	TRBV27	TRBJ1-3	-	-	16
TGCGCCATGGCGGACGGTCACGGGGAGCTGTTTTTT	CAMADGHGELFF	TRBV10-2	TRBJ2-2	-	-	12
TGTGCCAGCAGTGAGGCCCGGGACACTAGCACAGATACGCAGTATTTT	CASSEARDTSTDTQYF	TRBV6-4	TRBJ2-3	-	-	16
TGTGCCAGCAGTCCGGACAGGGTTGAGTCACCCCTCCACTTT	CASSPDRVESPLHF	TRBV28	TRBJ1-6	few	TRBD1	14
TGTGCTAGTGGTCTCGAAGACGGGGATACGCAGTATTTT	CASGLEDGDTQYF	TRBV12-5	TRBJ2-3	-	-	13
TGTGCCAGCAGCTTAGGGCTAGCGAGGGACCCCTACAATGAGCAGTTCTTC	CASSLGLARDPYNEQFF	TRBV7-9	TRBJ2-1	-	-	17